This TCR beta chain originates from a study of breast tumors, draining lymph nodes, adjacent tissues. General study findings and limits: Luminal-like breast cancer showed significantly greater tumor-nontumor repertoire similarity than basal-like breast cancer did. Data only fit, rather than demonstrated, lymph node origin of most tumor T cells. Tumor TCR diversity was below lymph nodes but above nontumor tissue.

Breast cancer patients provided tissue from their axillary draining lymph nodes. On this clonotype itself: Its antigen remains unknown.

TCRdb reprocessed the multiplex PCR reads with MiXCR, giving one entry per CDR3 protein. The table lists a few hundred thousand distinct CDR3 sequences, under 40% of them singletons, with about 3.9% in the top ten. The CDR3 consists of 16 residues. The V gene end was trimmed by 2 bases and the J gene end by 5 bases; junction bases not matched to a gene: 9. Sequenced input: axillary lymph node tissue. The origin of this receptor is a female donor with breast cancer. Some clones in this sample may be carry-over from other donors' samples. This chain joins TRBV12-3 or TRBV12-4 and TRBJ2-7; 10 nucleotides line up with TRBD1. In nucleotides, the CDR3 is TGTGCCAGCAGTTTACCCGGGACAGGGGTGGGTAACGAGCAGTACTTC. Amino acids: CASSLPGTGVGNEQYF.